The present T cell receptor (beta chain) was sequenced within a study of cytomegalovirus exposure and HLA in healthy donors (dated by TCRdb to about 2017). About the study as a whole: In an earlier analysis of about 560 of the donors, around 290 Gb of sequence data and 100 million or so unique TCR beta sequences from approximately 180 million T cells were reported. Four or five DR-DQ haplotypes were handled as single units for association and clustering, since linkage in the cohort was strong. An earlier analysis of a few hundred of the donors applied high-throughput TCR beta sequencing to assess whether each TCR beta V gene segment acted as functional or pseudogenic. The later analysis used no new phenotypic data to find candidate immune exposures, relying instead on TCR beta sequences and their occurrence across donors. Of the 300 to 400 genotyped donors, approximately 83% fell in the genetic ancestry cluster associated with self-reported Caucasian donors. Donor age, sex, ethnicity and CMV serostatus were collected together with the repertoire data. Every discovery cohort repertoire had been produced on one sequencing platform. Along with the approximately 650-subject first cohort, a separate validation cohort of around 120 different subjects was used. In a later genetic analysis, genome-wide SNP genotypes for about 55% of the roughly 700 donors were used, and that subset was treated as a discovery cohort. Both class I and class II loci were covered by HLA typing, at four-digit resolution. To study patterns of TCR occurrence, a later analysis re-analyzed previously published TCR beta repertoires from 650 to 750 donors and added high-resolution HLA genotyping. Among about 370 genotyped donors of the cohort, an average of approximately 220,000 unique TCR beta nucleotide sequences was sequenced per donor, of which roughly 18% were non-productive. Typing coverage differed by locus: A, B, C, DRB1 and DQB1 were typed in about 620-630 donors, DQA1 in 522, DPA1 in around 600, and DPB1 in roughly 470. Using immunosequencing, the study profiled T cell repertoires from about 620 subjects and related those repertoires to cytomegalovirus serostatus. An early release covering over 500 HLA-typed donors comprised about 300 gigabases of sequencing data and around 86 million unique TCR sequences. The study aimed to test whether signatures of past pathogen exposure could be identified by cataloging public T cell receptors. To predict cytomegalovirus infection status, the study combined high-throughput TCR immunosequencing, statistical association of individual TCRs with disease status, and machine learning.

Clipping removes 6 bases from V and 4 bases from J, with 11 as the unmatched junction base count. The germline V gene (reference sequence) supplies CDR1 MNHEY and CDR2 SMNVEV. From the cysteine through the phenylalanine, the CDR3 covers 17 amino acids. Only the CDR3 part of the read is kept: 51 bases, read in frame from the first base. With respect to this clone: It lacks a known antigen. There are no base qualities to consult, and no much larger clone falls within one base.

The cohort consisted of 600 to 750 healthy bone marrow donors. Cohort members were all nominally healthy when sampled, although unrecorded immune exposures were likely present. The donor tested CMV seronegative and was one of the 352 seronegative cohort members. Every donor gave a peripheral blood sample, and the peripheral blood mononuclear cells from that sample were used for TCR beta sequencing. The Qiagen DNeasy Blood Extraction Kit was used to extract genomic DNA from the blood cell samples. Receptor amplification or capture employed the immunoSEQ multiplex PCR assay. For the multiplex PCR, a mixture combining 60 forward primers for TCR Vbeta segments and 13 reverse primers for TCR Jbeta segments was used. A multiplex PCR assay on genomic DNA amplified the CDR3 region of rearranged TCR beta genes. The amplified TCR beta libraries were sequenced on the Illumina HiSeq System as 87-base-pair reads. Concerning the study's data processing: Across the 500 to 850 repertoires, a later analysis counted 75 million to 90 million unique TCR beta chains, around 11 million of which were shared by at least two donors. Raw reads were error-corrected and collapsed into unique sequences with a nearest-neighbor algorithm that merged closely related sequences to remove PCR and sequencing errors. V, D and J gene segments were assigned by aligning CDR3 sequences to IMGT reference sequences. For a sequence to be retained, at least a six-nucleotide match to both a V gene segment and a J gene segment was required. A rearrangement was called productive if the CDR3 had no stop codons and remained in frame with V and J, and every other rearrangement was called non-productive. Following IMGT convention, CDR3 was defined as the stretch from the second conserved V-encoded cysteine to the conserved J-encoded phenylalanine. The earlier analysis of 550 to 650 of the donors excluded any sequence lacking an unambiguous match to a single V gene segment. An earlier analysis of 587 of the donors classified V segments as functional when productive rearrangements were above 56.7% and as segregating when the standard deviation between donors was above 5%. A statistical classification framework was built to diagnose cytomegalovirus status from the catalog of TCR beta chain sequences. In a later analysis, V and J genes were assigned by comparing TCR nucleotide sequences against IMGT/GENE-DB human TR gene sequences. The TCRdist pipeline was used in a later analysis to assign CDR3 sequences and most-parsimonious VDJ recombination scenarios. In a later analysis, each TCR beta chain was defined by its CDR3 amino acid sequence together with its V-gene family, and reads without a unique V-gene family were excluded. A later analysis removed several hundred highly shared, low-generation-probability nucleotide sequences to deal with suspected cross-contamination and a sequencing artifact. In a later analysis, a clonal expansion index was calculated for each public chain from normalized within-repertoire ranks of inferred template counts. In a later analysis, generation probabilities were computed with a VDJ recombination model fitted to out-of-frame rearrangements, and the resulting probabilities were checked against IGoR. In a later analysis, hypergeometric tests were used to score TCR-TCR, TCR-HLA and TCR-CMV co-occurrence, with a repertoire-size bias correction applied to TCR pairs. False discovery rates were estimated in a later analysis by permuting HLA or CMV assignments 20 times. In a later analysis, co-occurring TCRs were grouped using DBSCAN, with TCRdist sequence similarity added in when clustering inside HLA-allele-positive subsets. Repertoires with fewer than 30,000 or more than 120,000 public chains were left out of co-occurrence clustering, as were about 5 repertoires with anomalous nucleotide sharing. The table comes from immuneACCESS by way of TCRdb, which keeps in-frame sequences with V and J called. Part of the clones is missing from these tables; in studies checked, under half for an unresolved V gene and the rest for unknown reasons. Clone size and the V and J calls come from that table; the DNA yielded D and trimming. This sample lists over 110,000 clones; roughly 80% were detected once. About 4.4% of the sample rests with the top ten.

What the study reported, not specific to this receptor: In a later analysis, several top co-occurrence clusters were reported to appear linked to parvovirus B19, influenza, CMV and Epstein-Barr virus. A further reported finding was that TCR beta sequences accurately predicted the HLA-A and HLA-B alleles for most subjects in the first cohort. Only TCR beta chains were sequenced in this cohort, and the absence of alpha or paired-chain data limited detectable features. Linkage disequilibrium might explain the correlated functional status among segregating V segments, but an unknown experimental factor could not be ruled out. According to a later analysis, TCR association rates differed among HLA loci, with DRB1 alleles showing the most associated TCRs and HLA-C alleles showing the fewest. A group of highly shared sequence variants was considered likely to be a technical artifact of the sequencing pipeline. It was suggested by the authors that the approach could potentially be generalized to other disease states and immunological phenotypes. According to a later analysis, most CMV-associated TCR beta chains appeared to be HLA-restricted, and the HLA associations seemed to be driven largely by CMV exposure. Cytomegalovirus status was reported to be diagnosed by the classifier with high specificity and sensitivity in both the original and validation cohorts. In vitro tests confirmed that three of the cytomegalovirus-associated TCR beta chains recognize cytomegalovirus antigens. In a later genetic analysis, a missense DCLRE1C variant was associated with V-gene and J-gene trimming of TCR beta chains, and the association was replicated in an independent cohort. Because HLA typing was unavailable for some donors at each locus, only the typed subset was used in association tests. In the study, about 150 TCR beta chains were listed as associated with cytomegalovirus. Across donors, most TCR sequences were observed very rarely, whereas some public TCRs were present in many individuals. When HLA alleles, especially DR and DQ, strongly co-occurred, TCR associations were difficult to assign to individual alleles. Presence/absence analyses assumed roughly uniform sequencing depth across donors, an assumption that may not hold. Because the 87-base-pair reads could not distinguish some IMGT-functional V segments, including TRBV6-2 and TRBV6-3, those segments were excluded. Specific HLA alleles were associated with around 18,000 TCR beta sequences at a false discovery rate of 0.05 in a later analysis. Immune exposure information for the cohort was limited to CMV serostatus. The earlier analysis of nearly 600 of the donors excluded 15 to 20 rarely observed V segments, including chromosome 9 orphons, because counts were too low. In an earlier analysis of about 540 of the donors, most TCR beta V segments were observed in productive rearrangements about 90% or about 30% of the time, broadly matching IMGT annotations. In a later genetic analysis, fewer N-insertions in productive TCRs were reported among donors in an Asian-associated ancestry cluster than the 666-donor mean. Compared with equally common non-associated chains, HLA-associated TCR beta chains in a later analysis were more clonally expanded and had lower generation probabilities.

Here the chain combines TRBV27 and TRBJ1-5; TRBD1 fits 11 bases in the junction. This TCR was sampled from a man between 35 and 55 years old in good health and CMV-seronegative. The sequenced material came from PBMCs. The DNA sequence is TGTGCCAGCAGCCCCGCGGACAGGGGGCCTCAAAATCAGCCCCAGCATTTT. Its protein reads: CASSPADRGPQNQPQHF.